A single sample gave rise to the 26 T cell receptor beta chains below, sequenced in a study of patients and donors after allogeneic stem cell transplantation. TCRdb called the RT-PCR reads again in MiXCR, with one record for every CDR3 protein. The sample has over 350,000 distinct CDR3 sequences, roughly 17% seen once. The sequenced sample was blood, either unsorted or a sorted T cell fraction (not recorded which). The receptors derive from a human donor who was either an allogeneic HSCT recipient or a stem cell or donor lymphocyte infusion donor (not recorded which). It is not recorded whose cells these are; they may come from a transplant donor.

The chain employs TRBV29-1 and TRBJ1-1, with D perhaps matching TRBD1 (6 bases). The ends were cut back, 6 bases at V and 1 base at J, with 15 bases in the middle. Germline V gives CDR1 SQVTM, CDR2 ANQGSEA. The CDR3 covers 14 residues. CDR3 region: CSVGGPQRNTEAFF. As DNA, the CDR3 is TGCAGCGTGGGGGGGCCCCAAAGGAACACTGAAGCTTTCTTT.

This clonotype came up a few times. The J gene is TRBJ2-1, the V gene TRBV7-2, with D possibly being TRBD1 or TRBD2 (5 bases each). V was shortened by 6 bases and J by 1 base, with 10 bases between the two germline ends. The CDR3 has 14 amino acids. Germline V lookup: CDR1 SGHTA, CDR2 FQGNSA. DNA of the CDR3: TGTGCCAGCAGAGATGGGGGATCCTACAATGAGCAGTTCTTC. Protein sequence: CASRDGGSYNEQFF. Full variable domain (missing parts from reference TRBV7-2 and TRBJ2-1): GAGVSQSPSNKVTEKGKDVELRCDPISGHTALYWYRQSLGQGLEFLIYFQGNSAPDKSGLPSDRFSAERTGGSVSTLTIQRTQQEDSAVYLCASRDGGSYNEQFFGPGTRLTVL.

The rearrangement links TRBV12-3 or TRBV12-4 to TRBJ1-2, with 9 bases identical to TRBD1. V trimming: 6 bases; J trimming: 14 bases; junction bases outside the gene matches: 10. The CDR3 totals 12 residues. The CDR3 sequence: CASSQGTGRFTF. CDR3 DNA: TGTGCCAGCAGCCAAGGGACAGGGAGGTTTACCTTC.

J is TRBJ1-5 and V is TRBV12-2. TRBV12-2 represents a pseudogene. CDR3 length equals 15 residues. CDR3 nucleotides: TGTGCAAGTCGCTTAGAGGCCATTTGCAATCAGCCCCAGCATTTT. Translated, it gives CASRLEAICNQPQHF.

The sample holds a few counts of this clonotype. The rearrangement joins TRBV5-1 to TRBJ2-3; 8 bases are a match to TRBD2. The germline V gene encodes CDR1 SGHRS and CDR2 YFSETQ. Trimming took 2 bases from V and 4 from J; bases not matched to a gene: 9. The CDR3 loop spans 16 amino acids. CDR3 nucleotide sequence: TGCGCCAGCAGCTTACCAGCGGGGGATGTCGCAGATACGCAGTATTTT. Amino acids: CASSLPAGDVADTQYF.

The chain couples TRBV6-5 to TRBJ1-1; the match to TRBD1 covers 10 bases. Germline loops: CDR1 MNHEY, CDR2 SVGAGI. V shed 2 bases and J 11 bases; nucleotides not matched to a gene: 11. This CDR3 contains 15 residues. The CDR3: CASSYLKTGGGEAFF. CDR3 nucleotides: TGTGCCAGCAGTTACCTCAAGACAGGGGGCGGAGAGGCTTTCTTT.

The CDR3 region is CSARSGGISYEQYF. CDR3 coding DNA: TGCAGTGCCCGGAGCGGGGGGATCTCCTACGAGCAGTACTTC. V gene TRBV20-1 combines with J gene TRBJ2-7, with 9 bases that match TRBD2. CDR3 length: 14 residues. The V segment lost 6 bases and the J segment 0 bases; nucleotides outside the gene matches: 6. In germline, CDR1 is DFQATT, CDR2 SNEGSKA (reference sequence).

This clonotype was found a few times. The rearrangement links TRBV10-3 to TRBJ2-3; the match to TRBD2 covers 9 bases. Germline V gene lookup returns CDR1 ENHRY and CDR2 SYGVKD. V shed 4 bases, J shed 3 bases, and the junction held 8 bases outside the gene matches. This CDR3 is built from 16 residues. CDR3 protein: CAISVIAGGRTDTQYF. As DNA, the CDR3 is TGTGCCATCAGTGTAATTGCGGGGGGGCGGACAGATACGCAGTATTTT.

The V gene is TRBV28, the J gene TRBJ2-1; 12 nucleotides align to TRBD1. The germline V gene encodes CDR1 MDHEN and CDR2 SYDVKM. The CDR3 is 15 residues long. Losses at the gene ends were 2 bases for V and 9 bases for J; bases not matched to a gene: 5. CDR3 bases: TGTGCCAGCAGTTTAGGGACAGGGGGCTTAGGTGAGCAGTTCTTC. It translates to CASSLGTGGLGEQFF.

This clonotype has just a few counts. V usage is TRBV7-2 and J usage is TRBJ1-6; D is perhaps TRBD1 (5 bases). From germline, CDR1 is SGHTA and CDR2 FQGNSA. The ends were cut back, 10 bases at V and 5 bases at J, with 18 bases in the middle. The CDR3 is 15 amino acids. In DNA, the CDR3 is TGTGCCACCCCAGATGTCGGGGGAAATAATTCACCCCTCCACTTT. Translated, it gives CATPDVGGNNSPLHF.

This clonotype has more than one count but fewer than ten. This chain uses TRBV5-1 with TRBJ2-1; D is unresolved. This CDR3 spans 11 amino acids. Trimming shortened V by 1 base and J by 8 bases, and 4 bases separated the two germline ends. Germline CDR1 is SGHRS and CDR2 is YFSETQ. In nucleotides, the CDR3 is TGCGCCAGCAGCTTGTTCCATGAGCAGTTCTTC. This codes for CASSLFHEQFF. The variable domain in full, completed from reference TRBV5-1 and TRBJ2-1, reads KAGVTQTPRYLIKTRGQQVTLSCSPISGHRSVSWYQQTPGQGLQFLFEYFSETQRNKGNFPGRFSGRQFSNSRSEMNVSTLELGDSALYLCASSLFHEQFFGPGTRLTVL.

The rearrangement links TRBV19 to TRBJ1-5; TRBD1 might be the D (5 bases). Trimming cost V 10 bases and J 1 base, with 20 bases left between them. Germline-derived CDR1 and CDR2 are LNHDA and SQIVND (reference sequence). The CDR3 spans 16 residues. The CDR3 DNA is TGTGCCATTGGGACCTCGAAGGGGTTAAGCAATCAGCCCCAGCATTTT. Its translation is CAIGTSKGLSNQPQHF.

The chain carries TRBV6-5 and TRBJ2-7, with D perhaps matching TRBD2 (5 bases). CDR3 size: 15 residues. V was pared by 0 bases and J by 1 base, with 10 bases between. Germline CDR1 is MNHEY and CDR2 is SVGAGI. CDR3 amino acids: CASSYSPGTSYEQYF. As DNA, the CDR3 is TGTGCCAGCAGTTACTCGCCGGGAACGTCCTACGAGCAGTACTTC.

The chain links TRBV4-1 to TRBJ1-6; D is unclear. Trimming removed 6 bases at V and 0 bases at J, with 9 bases between. Germline CDR1 and CDR2: MGHRA and YSYEKL. The CDR3 extends over 15 amino acids. As DNA, the CDR3 is TGCGCCAGCAGTTGGGTCAGCTCCTATAATTCACCCCTCCACTTT. This codes for CASSWVSSYNSPLHF.

This clonotype has more than one count but fewer than ten. CDR3 residues: CSARDAWTEAFF. The DNA of the CDR3 is TGCAGTGCCAGGGACGCATGGACTGAAGCTTTCTTT. V usage is TRBV20-1 and J usage is TRBJ1-1, with a weak D call TRBD1 (5 bases). Germline CDR1 is DFQATT and CDR2 is SNEGSKA (reference sequence). Trimming stripped 6 bases from V and 5 bases from J, with 13 bases between. The CDR3 loop spans 12 amino acids.

The V call is TRBV12-3 or TRBV12-4, the J call TRBJ1-5; 7 bases fit TRBD1. V lost 5 bases to trimming and J lost 7 bases; unmatched junction nucleotides: 8. The CDR3 contains 14 residues. The CDR3 protein is CASSLTGPGQPQHF. The CDR3 region has the DNA TGTGCCAGCAGTCTGACAGGGCCAGGACAGCCCCAGCATTTT.

This clonotype was recorded a few times. The rearrangement joins TRBV6-1 to TRBJ2-5, with a weak D call TRBD1 (6 bases). V was pared by 8 bases and J by 1 base, with 14 bases between. The germline V gene has CDR1 MNHNS and CDR2 SASEGT. The length of the CDR3 is 14 residues. The CDR3 reads CASGSQGSQETQYF. Here the CDR3 DNA reads TGTGCCAGCGGCTCACAGGGAAGCCAAGAGACCCAGTACTTC.

The J gene is TRBJ2-7, the V gene TRBV7-9; the D gene is possibly TRBD1 (5 bases). The CDR3 contains 14 residues. Trimming cost V 2 bases and J 5 bases, with 13 bases left between them. CDR1 and CDR2 from the germline V gene are SEHNR and FQNEAQ (reference sequence). The CDR3, as DNA: TGTGCCAGCAGCTTACGCGGTCAGGGCCACGAGCAGTACTTC. Translated: CASSLRGQGHEQYF.

The rearrangement uses TRBV3-1 and TRBJ2-1, with a possible D match to TRBD2 (6 bases). The CDR3 totals 12 residues. V lost 6 bases and J 10 bases, leaving 13 bases between the germline ends. CDR1 and CDR2 (germline): LGHDT, YNNKEL (reference sequence). The CDR3 bases are TGTGCCAGCAGGGCCAGAGCGGGCGAGCAGTTCTTC. Amino acids: CASRARAGEQFF.

The CDR3 sequence: CASSLAGTGGNSPLHF. Written as DNA, the CDR3 is TGTGCCAGCAGCTTAGCCGGGACAGGGGGGAATTCACCCCTCCACTTT. V gene TRBV7-9 combines with J gene TRBJ1-6; 11 bases match TRBD1. From germline, CDR1 is SEHNR and CDR2 FQNEAQ (reference sequence). There are 16 residues in the CDR3. V dropped 0 bases and J dropped 7; count of bases not matched to a gene: 2.

The chain is built from TRBV20-1 and TRBJ1-6; 8 bases line up with TRBD1. V was pared by 6 bases and J by 14 bases, with 12 bases of the junction left unmatched. This CDR3 is built from 13 residues. CDR1 is DFQATT and CDR2 is SNEGSKA in the germline V gene (reference sequence). CDR3 nucleotides: TGCAGTGCGCCGGGACAGGCCCAGGGGGCCCTCCACTTT. It codes for CSAPGQAQGALHF.

The V gene is TRBV7-2, the J gene TRBJ1-2; the match to TRBD1 covers 9 bases. V lost 5 bases to trimming and J lost 10 bases; unmatched junction nucleotides: 11. Germline CDR1 SGHTA, CDR2 FQGNSA. The length of the CDR3 is 14 residues. CDR3 DNA: TGTGCCAGCAGCGCGGACAGGGGCCGCGTGGACTACACCTTC. This codes for CASSADRGRVDYTF.

The chain recombines TRBV7-6 with TRBJ1-6, with 7 positions matching TRBD1. Germline V gene lookup returns CDR1 SGHVS and CDR2 FNYEAQ. This CDR3 is 17 amino acids long. V lost 4 bases to trimming and J lost 6 bases; unmatched junction nucleotides: 12. CDR3 DNA sequence: TGTGCCAGCAGCTCCCGGACAGGCCCCCTACCTAATTCACCCCTCCACTTT. Translated: CASSSRTGPLPNSPLHF.

This clonotype was recorded at least ten times. The V call is TRBV20-1, the J call TRBJ2-5, with D possibly being TRBD2 (6 bases). Deletions cut 6 bases from V and 4 bases from J, with 15 bases between. CDR1 and CDR2 from the germline V gene are DFQATT and SNEGSKA (reference sequence). This CDR3 region has 13 residues. The CDR3 loop reads CSASTSSVETQYF. As DNA, the CDR3 is TGCAGTGCGAGTACTAGCTCCGTAGAGACCCAGTACTTC.

This clonotype came up many times. The rearrangement links TRBV4-2 to TRBJ2-4, with 8 bases lining up with TRBD2. The trim removed 0 bases at V and 7 bases at J, leaving 11 bases unmatched. Per germline, CDR1 LGHNA and CDR2 YNFKEQ. The CDR3 loop spans 17 amino acids. CDR3 nucleotide sequence: TGTGCCAGCAGCCAAGAACCGGGGAGCGGGGGTACTAACATTCAGTACTTC. Its translation is CASSQEPGSGGTNIQYF.

The rearrangement uses TRBV30 and TRBJ2-4, with no clear D. CDR1 GTSNPN and CDR2 SVGIG come from the germline V gene (reference sequence). The CDR3 consists of 14 residues. Trimming shortened V by 0 bases and J by 1 base, and 7 bases separated the two germline ends. The CDR3 loop is CAWSVLGAKNIQYF. The CDR3 nucleotides read TGTGCCTGGAGTGTCCTGGGGGCCAAAAACATTCAGTACTTC. The whole variable domain, filled in from reference TRBV30 and TRBJ2-4, reads SQTIHQWPATLVQPVGSPLSLECTVEGTSNPNLYWYRQAAGRGLQLLFYSVGIGQISSEVPQNLSASRPQDRQFILSSKKLLLSDSGFYLCAWSVLGAKNIQYFGAGTRLSVL.